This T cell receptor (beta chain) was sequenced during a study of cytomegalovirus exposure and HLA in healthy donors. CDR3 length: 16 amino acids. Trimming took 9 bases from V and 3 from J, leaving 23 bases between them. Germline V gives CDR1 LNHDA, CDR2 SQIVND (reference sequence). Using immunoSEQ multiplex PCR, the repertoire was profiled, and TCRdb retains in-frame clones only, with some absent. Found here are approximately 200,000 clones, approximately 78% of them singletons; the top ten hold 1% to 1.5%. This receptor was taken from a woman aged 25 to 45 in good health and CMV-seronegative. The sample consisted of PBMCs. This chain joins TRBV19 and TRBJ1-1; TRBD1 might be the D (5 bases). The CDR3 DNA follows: TGTGCCAGCCTCAGTAAGCCAGGGCGAGGAGACACTGAAGCTTTCTTT. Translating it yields CASLSKPGRGDTEAFF. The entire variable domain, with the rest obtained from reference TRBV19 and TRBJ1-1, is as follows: DGGITQSPKYLFRKEGQNVTLSCEQNLNHDAMYWYRQDPGQGLRLIYYSQIVNDFQKGDIAEGYSVSREKKESFPLTVTSAQKNPTAFYLCASLSKPGRGDTEAFFGQGTRLTVV.